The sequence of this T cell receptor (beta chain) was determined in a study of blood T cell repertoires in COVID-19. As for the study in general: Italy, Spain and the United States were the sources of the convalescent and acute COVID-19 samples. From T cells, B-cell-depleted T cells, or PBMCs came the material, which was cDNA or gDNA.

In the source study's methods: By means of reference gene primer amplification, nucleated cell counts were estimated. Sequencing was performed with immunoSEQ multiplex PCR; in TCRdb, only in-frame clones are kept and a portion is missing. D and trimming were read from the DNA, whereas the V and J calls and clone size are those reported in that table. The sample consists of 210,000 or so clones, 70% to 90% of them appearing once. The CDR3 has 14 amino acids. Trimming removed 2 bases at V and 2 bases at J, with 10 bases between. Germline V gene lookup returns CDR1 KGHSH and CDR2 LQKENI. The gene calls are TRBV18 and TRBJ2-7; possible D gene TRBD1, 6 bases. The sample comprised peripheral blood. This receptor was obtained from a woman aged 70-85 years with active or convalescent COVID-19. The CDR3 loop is CASSPKQGPYEQYF. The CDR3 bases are TGTGCCAGCTCACCAAAACAGGGTCCCTACGAGCAGTACTTC.